A selection of T cell receptor beta chains follows, all from one sample in a study of vaccination effects on CD4 cells after COVID-19. These receptors are not linked to any known antigen. Here immunoSEQ multiplex PCR was the method, and the copy in TCRdb shows in-frame clones only, minus some. The sample lists 63,000 or so clones; more than 65% were seen once. Source: CD4+ T cells from PBMCs cultured with HIV peptides, taken before COVID-19 vaccination. Receptor source: a human donor who had a prior SARS-CoV-2 infection. Each CDR3 is given with its conserved first and last residue. Clone size is shown for a subset of rows, as once, few, many or a class of expanded clone.

CDR3 length	clone size	V gene	J gene	CDR3 protein
13	.	TRBV6-1	TRBJ1-2	CASSENSFYGYTF
12	.	TRBV5-6	TRBJ2-4	CASTKWVGHEVF
11	.	TRBV30	TRBJ2-7	CAWSVYHEQYF
17	few	TRBV11-2	TRBJ2-1	CASSQRIAGGPFNEQFF
15	.	TRBV7-9	TRBJ2-2	CASSQDRVLNGELFF
15	.	TRBV24-1	TRBJ2-5	CATTAPRGEEETQYF
19	.	TRBV6-2/TRBV6-3	TRBJ2-5	CASSRATGLAGVPQETQYF
13	.	TRBV2	TRBJ2-7	CASSFGQSYEQYF
15	.	TRBV4-3	TRBJ2-3	CASSQETGGTDTQYF
14	few	TRBV11-2	TRBJ2-2	CASARSRGRGELFF
14	.	TRBV2	TRBJ2-7	CASKGQGNTYEQYF
13	.	TRBV6-5	TRBJ2-7	CASSYGNPAGQYF
14	.	TRBV5-1	TRBJ2-5	CASSGASGGETQYF
14	.	TRBV29-1	TRBJ2-3	CSVEGGKGTDTQYF
14	.	TRBV2	TRBJ1-1	CASRYNQGETEAFF
15	.	TRBV7-3	TRBJ2-5	CASSPVAGGAGTQYF
15	once	TRBV5-1	TRBJ1-5	CASSLGGFLEQPQHF
16	few	TRBV9	TRBJ2-1	CASSVGPAGGEDEQFF
15	.	TRBV6-2/TRBV6-3	TRBJ2-5	CASSSLAGDRETQYF
12	.	TRBV7-9	TRBJ1-2	CASSFSTAGYTF
16	.	TRBV7-3	TRBJ2-3	CASSPGTSGSTDTQYF
14	.	TRBV5-8	TRBJ1-2	CASSRGTGQYGYTF
15	once	TRBV30	TRBJ2-2	CAWSKWGRGTGELFF
15	once	TRBV5-1	TRBJ2-3	CASSFVGGVEDTQYF
15	.	TRBV7-9	TRBJ2-5	CASSLGAQLQETQYF
13	.	TRBV3-1/TRBV3-2	TRBJ2-2	CASSLRGAGELFF
13	few	TRBV12-3/TRBV12-4	TRBJ2-1	CASGGTSRDEQFF
15	.	TRBV19	TRBJ2-2	CASSTYREVSGELFF
17	once	TRBV4-3	TRBJ2-1	CASSQMILAGGNNEQFF
13	few	TRBV6-5	TRBJ1-1	CASSRQVYTEAFF
15	.	TRBV4-1	TRBJ2-3	CASSDLAVHFHTQYF
15	.	TRBV4-2	TRBJ2-7	CASSQDGTGLVEQYF
14	.	TRBV2	TRBJ1-4	CASSLAGRNEKLFF
12	.	TRBV30	TRBJ2-4	CAWSVQGNIQYF
16	.	TRBV5-6	TRBJ2-3	CASSFPREMSTDTQYF
16	.	TRBV15	TRBJ2-5	CATSYRPGRGQETQYF
14	few	TRBV11-2	TRBJ1-2	CASSPDRASYGYTF
14	once	TRBV5-1	TRBJ2-3	CASSSSGWTDTQYF
15	.	TRBV5-1	TRBJ1-2	CASSLEAGLDYGYTF
17	.	TRBV5-1	TRBJ2-2	CASSPGLAGANTGELFF
14	.	TRBV20-1	TRBJ2-1	CSASRLAGGNEQFF
14	.	TRBV6-4	TRBJ2-2	CASSGQANTGELFF
16	.	TRBV19	TRBJ1-5	CASSRDRVLENQPQHF
15	.	TRBV7-2	TRBJ2-1	CASSFSGGAYNEQFF
16	.	TRBV24-1	TRBJ2-1	CATSVAGTGGYNEQFF
14	.	TRBV30	TRBJ2-3	CAWSRFTSTDTQYF